A single T cell receptor (beta chain) is shown here with its context. At one end, the junction sequence differs from germline, possibly due to a read error. These data come from a study of blood T cells in healthy people across ages. PCR was performed a second time for about 6 to 12 cycles using a sample-barcoded 5' primer and a J-beta primer mix. One entry per CDR3 protein, called by TCRdb with MiXCR from the 5' RACE reads. The data show roughly 800,000 distinct CDR3 sequences, 58% seen once. The sequencing input was blood. The receptor's source is a man aged 25-40 years in good health.

In nucleotides, the CDR3 is TGTGTCAGCAGTTACTTGGGCAGACCGCTGAATGAGCAGTTCTTC. It yields the protein CVSSYLGRPLNEQFF. The V and J genes are TRBV6-5 and TRBJ2-1; no reliable D call. The CDR3 loop spans 15 amino acids. In germline, CDR1 is MNHEY, CDR2 SVGAGI.